The 14 T cell receptor beta chains given below trace back to one sample, sequenced in a study of cytomegalovirus exposure and HLA in healthy donors. This PCR relied on a set of 60 Vbeta primers and 13 Jbeta primers. Only in-frame clones appear in the TCRdb table, and some are missing; sequencing was by immunoSEQ multiplex PCR. The sample has about 160,000 clones, around 80% seen once. Sequences were obtained from PBMCs. These receptor sequences come from a woman under 40 in good health and CMV-seropositive.

This clone was observed a few times. The gene calls are TRBV11-3 and TRBJ2-5; TRBD1 matches 8 bases. The junction had 12 bases not matched to a gene; V was cut back by 2 bases and J by 4 bases. From germline, CDR1 is SGHNT and CDR2 YENEEA. The CDR3 is 17 amino acids. In DNA form, the CDR3 reads TGTGCCAGCAGCTTAAGATCGCGGCAGGGGGCCCCAGAGACCCAGTACTTC. This translates into CASSLRSRQGAPETQYF.

The CDR3 DNA is TGTGCCAGCAGCTTGTACAGGGGGCAGGAAGCTTTCTTT. This codes for CASSLYRGQEAFF. V gene TRBV11-2 combines with J gene TRBJ1-1; 9 bases align to TRBD1. CDR1 and CDR2 from the germline V gene are SGHAT and FQNNGV. This CDR3 is built from 13 residues. With V trimmed by 3 bases and J by 8 bases, 4 bases remained unmatched.

The chain joins TRBV9 to TRBJ1-6; D is perhaps TRBD1 (5 bases). Trimming left V 3 bases short and J 7 bases short, with 17 bases between. CDR1 is SGDLS and CDR2 is YYNGEE in the germline V gene. The CDR3 consists of 16 residues. The CDR3 loop reads CASSGPEGSRNSPLHF. CDR3 DNA: TGTGCCAGCAGCGGACCGGAGGGGAGTCGGAATTCACCCCTCCACTTT. The full variable domain, in which reference TRBV9 and TRBJ1-6 provide the parts outside the CDR3, is DSGVTQTPKHLITATGQRVTLRCSPRSGDLSVYWYQQSLDQGLQFLIQYYNGEERAKGNILERFSAQQFPDLHSELNLSSLELGDSALYFCASSGPEGSRNSPLHFGNGTRLTVT.

The V and J genes are TRBV21-1 and TRBJ2-7; TRBD1, the table's D call, lacks a check against the DNA. TRBV21-1 is described as a pseudogene. The CDR3 runs to 16 residues. This CDR3 reads CASSKVPQGASYEQYF. The CDR3 DNA reads as TGTGCCAGCAGCAAAGTTCCACAGGGGGCCTCCTACGAGCAGTACTTC.

This clone has a single count. The V call is TRBV5-1, the J call TRBJ1-5, with D tentatively TRBD1 (6 bases). V was trimmed by 0 bases and J by 6 bases, leaving 10 bases between them. The germline V gene has CDR1 SGHRS and CDR2 YFSETQ. This CDR3 comprises 14 residues. The CDR3 DNA follows: TGCGCCAGCAGCTTGGGGGGGCAGGGTCAGCCCCAGCATTTT. Encoded protein: CASSLGGQGQPQHF.

The chain recombines TRBV7-9 with TRBJ1-4; no definite D call. The CDR3 consists of 15 residues. V dropped 2 bases and J dropped 3 bases, with 10 bases sitting between them. CDR1 is SEHNR and CDR2 is FQNEAQ in the germline V gene (reference sequence). The CDR3 region is CASSLSQAANEKLFF. CDR3 nucleotide sequence: TGTGCCAGCAGCTTATCGCAGGCAGCTAATGAAAAACTGTTTTTT.

The chain combines TRBV7-9 with TRBJ2-7; 8 nucleotides line up with TRBD1. With 5 bases clipped from V and 1 base from J, the junction kept 4 bases outside the gene matches. The CDR3 length is 14 residues. Per germline, CDR1 SEHNR and CDR2 FQNEAQ (reference sequence). The CDR3 bases are TGTGCCAGCAGCACCGGGACAGGATCCTACGAGCAGTACTTC. Its translation: CASSTGTGSYEQYF.

The chain recombines TRBV19 with TRBJ1-2; tentatively, D is TRBD1 (6 bases). V lost 6 bases and J 0 bases, leaving 11 bases between the germline ends. The CDR3 is made up of 14 amino acids. From germline, CDR1 is LNHDA and CDR2 SQIVND (reference sequence). The CDR3 DNA reads TGTGCCAGTAGCTTAGGACAGTCTAACTATGGCTACACCTTC. This sequence encodes CASSLGQSNYGYTF. Drawing the rest from reference TRBV19 and TRBJ1-2, the complete variable domain is DGGITQSPKYLFRKEGQNVTLSCEQNLNHDAMYWYRQDPGQGLRLIYYSQIVNDFQKGDIAEGYSVSREKKESFPLTVTSAQKNPTAFYLCASSLGQSNYGYTFGSGTRLTVV.

The chain combines TRBV4-3 with TRBJ1-4, with a weak D call TRBD1 (5 bases). Germline CDR1 is LGHNA and CDR2 is YSLEER. This CDR3 comprises 14 residues. V was clipped by 4 bases and J by 3 bases, with 9 bases between them. CDR3 sequence reads: CASSPQVANEKLFF. For the CDR3, the DNA is TGCGCCAGCAGCCCACAGGTGGCTAATGAAAAACTGTTTTTT.

The V gene is TRBV5-1, the J gene TRBJ2-2, with a tentative D call TRBD2 (5 bases). The V end was cut by 2 bases, the J end by 6 bases, with 8 bases between. Germline-derived CDR1 and CDR2 are SGHRS and YFSETQ. This CDR3 is 13 amino acids long. DNA for the CDR3: TGCGCCAGCAGCTTATTAGCGCCCGGGGAGCTGTTTTTT. Its translation is CASSLLAPGELFF.

This chain connects TRBV9 to TRBJ2-2; 10 nucleotides line up with TRBD1. The CDR3 is 15 residues long. The J segment lost 8 bases and the V segment lost 3 bases, leaving 7 bases of the junction unmatched. Germline loops: CDR1 SGDLS, CDR2 YYNGEE. CDR3: CASSAGQGGTGELFF. CDR3 nucleotides: TGTGCCAGCAGCGCCGGACAGGGGGGGACTGGGGAGCTGTTTTTT. Filled out from reference TRBV9 and TRBJ2-2, the complete variable domain reads DSGVTQTPKHLITATGQRVTLRCSPRSGDLSVYWYQQSLDQGLQFLIQYYNGEERAKGNILERFSAQQFPDLHSELNLSSLELGDSALYFCASSAGQGGTGELFFGEGSRLTVL.

The chain couples TRBV18 to TRBJ1-1; TRBD1 might be the D (6 bases). Germline V gene data show CDR1 as KGHSH and CDR2 as LQKENI. The CDR3 spans 13 residues. V was shortened by 6 bases and J by 3 bases, with 11 bases between the two germline ends. In nucleotides, the CDR3 is TGTGCCAGCTCGAGAAAGGGGGACACTGAAGCTTTCTTT. This sequence encodes CASSRKGDTEAFF.

This clone has only a few counts. The chain joins TRBV25-1 to TRBJ1-2; 7 nucleotides line up with TRBD1. With 3 bases clipped from V and 2 bases from J, the junction kept 12 bases outside the gene matches. The germline V gene encodes CDR1 MGHDK and CDR2 SYGVNS. The CDR3 is made up of 17 amino acids. CDR3 DNA: TGTGCCAGCAGTGAGGTAGAACAGGGGCCAGGCAACTATGGCTACACCTTC. Translating gives CASSEVEQGPGNYGYTF.

The chain links TRBV7-9 to TRBJ2-2; 7 nucleotides agree with TRBD1. J was trimmed by 4 bases and V by 5 bases; bases with no gene match: 4. CDR1 and CDR2 (germline): SEHNR, FQNEAQ (reference sequence). The CDR3 loop spans 14 amino acids. The CDR3 bases are TGTGCCAGCAGCACGGACAGGTCCACCGGGGAGCTGTTTTTT. Translating it yields CASSTDRSTGELFF.